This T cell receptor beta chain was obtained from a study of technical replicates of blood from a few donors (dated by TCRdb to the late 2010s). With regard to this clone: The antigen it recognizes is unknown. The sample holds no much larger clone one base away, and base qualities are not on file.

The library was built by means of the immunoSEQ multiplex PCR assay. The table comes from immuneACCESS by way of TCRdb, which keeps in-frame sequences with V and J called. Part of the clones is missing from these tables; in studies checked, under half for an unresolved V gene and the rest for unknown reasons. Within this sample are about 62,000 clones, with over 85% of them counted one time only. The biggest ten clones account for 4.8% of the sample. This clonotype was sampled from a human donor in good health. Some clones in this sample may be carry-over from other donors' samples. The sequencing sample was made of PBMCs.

The DNA sequence is as follows: TGTGCCAGCAGCTCCCAAGCGGGAGCTGTTTACGAGCAGTACTTC. Translated, this gives CASSSQAGAVYEQYF. The V and J segments used are TRBV7-2 and TRBJ2-7, with 8 middle bases fitting TRBD2. Sequences SGHTA (CDR1) and FQGNSA (CDR2) are obtained from the germline V gene. V is pruned by 4 bases and J by 4 bases, leaving 9 bases of the junction without a gene match. The CDR3 starts with the cysteine, ends with the phenylalanine, and has 15 residues. CDR3 DNA only is kept here, 45 bases in frame from base 1.